A single sample is the source of the 18 T cell receptor beta chains below, sequenced in a study of control samples from healthy donors and cancer patients. Clones were sequenced by immunoSEQ multiplex PCR, and TCRdb holds only the in-frame ones, with some missing. The repertoire holds fewer than 85,000 clones, 80% to 95% seen once, with 4.5% to 7.5% in the top ten. Sequenced material: blood. The source of these receptors is a woman aged 55 to 70 in good health.

This chain links TRBV5-1 with TRBJ2-7, with 7 bases fitting TRBD1. V was pared by 5 bases and J by 0 bases, with 5 bases of the junction left unmatched. Germline V gene lookup returns CDR1 SGHRS and CDR2 YFSETQ. The CDR3 spans 14 residues. The CDR3 reads CASRSGQSSYEQYF. The CDR3, as DNA: TGCGCCAGCAGATCGGGACAGAGCTCCTACGAGCAGTACTTC. The full variable domain, its missing parts supplied by reference TRBV5-1 and TRBJ2-7, is KAGVTQTPRYLIKTRGQQVTLSCSPISGHRSVSWYQQTPGQGLQFLFEYFSETQRNKGNFPGRFSGRQFSNSRSEMNVSTLELGDSALYLCASRSGQSSYEQYFGPGTRLTVT.

The CDR3 protein is CASSGRTTSGGSSYEQYF. The CDR3 nucleotides are TGTGCCAGCAGCGGACGTACGACTAGCGGGGGAAGCTCCTACGAGCAGTACTTC. V gene TRBV13 combines with J gene TRBJ2-7; 12 bases map to TRBD2. J gave up 0 bases and V 5 bases, and 11 bases lay outside the gene matches. CDR1 and CDR2 (germline): PRHDT, FYEKMQ (reference sequence). This CDR3 is 18 amino acids long.

This chain connects TRBV30 to TRBJ2-7; D is undetermined. Looked up from germline, CDR1 is GTSNPN and CDR2 is SVGIG (reference sequence). V dropped 3 bases and J dropped 0 bases, with 15 bases sitting between them. The CDR3 extends over 15 amino acids. CDR3 in amino acids: CAWSVRTLGSYEQYF. The CDR3 nucleotides are TGTGCCTGGAGCGTACGGACGCTTGGCTCCTACGAGCAGTACTTC.

This sequence joins TRBV5-1 and TRBJ2-3, with 7 nucleotides matching TRBD2. Trimming removed 6 bases from V and 3 bases from J; junction bases left unmatched: 7. The CDR3 consists of 14 residues. Germline V CDR1 and CDR2: SGHRS, YFSETQ. Written as DNA, the CDR3 is TGCGCCAGCACCCTAGCCGGGGGGACAGATACGCAGTATTTT. It encodes CASTLAGGTDTQYF.

A word on this clone: At one end the junction does not follow the germline gene, possibly because of a read error. The rearrangement links TRBV9 to TRBJ1-2; D unresolved. CDR1 is SGDLS and CDR2 is YYNGEE in the germline V gene. The CDR3 length is 12 residues. The CDR3 protein is CASSVGTDQLYF. CDR3 DNA: TGTGCCAGCAGCGTAGGGACGGATCAACTTTACTTC.

The chain recombines TRBV7-9 with TRBJ2-3; 14 nucleotides agree with TRBD2. Germline V gives CDR1 SEHNR, CDR2 FQNEAQ (reference sequence). The CDR3 runs to 15 residues. The V segment lost 4 bases and the J segment 3 bases; nucleotides outside the gene matches: 0. CDR3 nucleotide sequence: TGTGCCAGCAGCTGGACTAGCGGGAGGACAGATACGCAGTATTTT. As protein: CASSWTSGRTDTQYF.

The chain couples TRBV7-9 to TRBJ1-2; D call uncertain. The V and J ends lost 4 bases and 2 bases respectively, with 14 bases between them. Germline V CDR1 and CDR2: SEHNR, FQNEAQ (reference sequence). The CDR3 is 15 amino acids. This CDR3 is CASSSPAETNYGYTF. The CDR3 nucleotides read TGTGCCAGCAGCTCACCCGCAGAGACCAACTATGGCTACACCTTC.

The chain uses TRBV7-2 and TRBJ2-7; no clear D. The V end was cut by 5 bases, the J end by 3 bases, with 8 bases between. The length of the CDR3 is 12 residues. Germline values: CDR1 SGHTA, CDR2 FQGNSA. Here the CDR3 DNA reads TGTGCCAGCAGCCGCAAATTCTACGAGCAGTACTTC. It translates to CASSRKFYEQYF.

The CDR3 bases are TGCAGTGCTAGTCCTCGGACAGGGGGCGGCACTGAAGCTTTCTTT. It translates to CSASPRTGGGTEAFF. The V call is TRBV20-1, the J call TRBJ1-1, with 11 bases fitting TRBD1. The CDR3 has 15 amino acids. Germline CDR1 reads DFQATT; CDR2 reads SNEGSKA (reference sequence). The J segment lost 4 bases and the V segment lost 3 bases, leaving 7 bases of the junction unmatched.

This chain links TRBV27 with TRBJ2-2; D gene ambiguous. This CDR3 has 14 residues. Looked up from germline, CDR1 is MNHEY and CDR2 is SMNVEV (reference sequence). V lost 9 bases to trimming and J lost 0 bases, with 11 bases between them. The CDR3 DNA is TGTGCCAGTAGCAGGACCCCGAACACCGGGGAGCTGTTTTTT. The encoded protein is CASSRTPNTGELFF.

The CDR3 DNA is TGTGCCAGCCCCCGTGTGGGACTAGCGGAGAGAGGCTCCTACAATGAGCAGTTCTTC. This codes for CASPRVGLAERGSYNEQFF. This chain links TRBV6-4 with TRBJ2-1; 11 bases are a match to TRBD2. The CDR3 covers 19 residues. Germline-derived CDR1 and CDR2 are MRHNA and SNTAGT. The V gene end was trimmed by 8 bases and the J gene end by 0 bases; junction bases not matched to a gene: 15.

CDR3 sequence: CASESGTGHQGEAFF. The CDR3 DNA sequence: TGTGCCAGCGAATCCGGGACAGGACACCAGGGTGAAGCTTTCTTT. The rearrangement uses TRBV28 and TRBJ1-1; 8 positions match TRBD1. Germline CDR1 and CDR2: MDHEN and SYDVKM. Unmatched junction bases numbered 15, after V lost 8 bases and J lost 7 bases. The CDR3 has 15 residues.

The rearrangement links TRBV10-3 to TRBJ2-2; 7 nucleotides match TRBD2. Germline loops: CDR1 ENHRY, CDR2 SYGVKD. V shed 7 bases, J shed 4 bases, and the junction held 6 bases outside the gene matches. The CDR3 loop spans 14 amino acids. The CDR3 DNA is TGTGCCATCACCTCGCCGGGGGGCACCGGGGAGCTGTTTTTT. Its protein product is CAITSPGGTGELFF.

The V and J genes are TRBV28 and TRBJ2-1; 8 bases match TRBD2. V lost 4 bases to trimming and J lost 12 bases; unmatched junction nucleotides: 5. Germline V gives CDR1 MDHEN, CDR2 SYDVKM. The CDR3 sequence is 12 residues long. The CDR3 nucleotides are TGTGCCAGCAGTTCTTTAGCGGGATCGCAGTTCTTC. Protein: CASSSLAGSQFF.

This clone was counted a single time. The V and J genes are TRBV18 and TRBJ1-1, with 11 bases matching TRBD1. The CDR3 is 14 residues long. V was clipped by 3 bases and J by 4 bases; unmatched bases: 1. CDR1 KGHSH and CDR2 LQKENI come from the germline V gene. The CDR3 loop is CASSPGTGGTEAFF. CDR3 nucleotides: TGTGCCAGCTCACCCGGGACAGGGGGCACTGAAGCTTTCTTT.

V gene TRBV19 combines with J gene TRBJ2-7, with TRBD2 matching 12 bases. The CDR3 extends over 15 amino acids. With V trimmed by 4 bases and J by 5 bases, 6 bases remained unmatched. Germline V gives CDR1 LNHDA, CDR2 SQIVND (reference sequence). The CDR3 bases are TGTGCCAGTAGTACTCGGACTAGCGGGAATCACGAGCAGTACTTC. Encoded protein: CASSTRTSGNHEQYF.

This chain uses TRBV28 with TRBJ1-2; possible D gene TRBD1, 5 bases. V was trimmed by 5 bases and J by 8 bases, leaving 21 bases between them. Per germline, CDR1 MDHEN and CDR2 SYDVKM. The CDR3 consists of 15 residues. The CDR3 sequence is CASSEEIRGPVGYTF. The DNA for the CDR3 is TGTGCCAGCAGTGAAGAAATCCGGGGACCCGTGGGCTACACCTTC.

The chain links TRBV30 to TRBJ1-5; TRBD1 is a possible D gene (6 bases). V shed 5 bases and J shed 7 bases, with 18 bases lying between them. This CDR3 has 14 amino acids. Germline V gene data show CDR1 as GTSNPN and CDR2 as SVGIG (reference sequence). CDR3 protein: CAWAQNAGGQPQHF. DNA for the CDR3: TGTGCCTGGGCTCAGAACGCCGGGGGCCAGCCCCAGCATTTT.